The sequence of this T cell receptor (beta chain) was determined in a study of blood T cells in healthy people across ages. Then a second PCR, running about 6 to 12 cycles, was carried out with a sample-barcoded 5' primer and a J-beta primer mix. TCRdb redid the calling of the 5' RACE reads with MiXCR, one entry per CDR3 protein. Here the sample spans 800,000 to 950,000 distinct CDR3 sequences, almost 30% being singletons. The table lists this clonotype with many counts. In germline, CDR1 is SGHTA, CDR2 FQGNSA. CDR3 size: 14 residues. Trimming pared 2 bases from V and 3 bases from J, leaving 11 bases between. The same sample was also studied in work on T cells of mothers and their children.

The chain joins TRBV7-2 to TRBJ2-7; D gene uncertain. The sequence was obtained from a woman between 35 and 50 years old in good health. Material: blood. The CDR3 region has the DNA TGTGCCAGCAGCTTATCTATAGACCTCTACGAGCAGTACTTC. It codes for CASSLSIDLYEQYF.